This T cell receptor beta chain was sequenced during a study of regulatory T cells in long-lasting Graves disease. Points from the study as a whole: TRBV28 was favored in persistent disease, as were TRBJ1-2 and TRBJ2-5.

In the case of this clonotype: As yet, its antigen is unknown.

Time point specified: persistent/refractory GD, antithyroid drugs over 5 years with positive TRAb. Extracted PBMC RNA gave rise to the TCR library. The guidelines of the American Thyroid Association were the basis for diagnosing Graves' disease. An approximately 10-milliliter sample of peripheral blood was drawn into EDTA tubes. For TCR beta, libraries came from iRepertoire HTBI primers and Arm-PCR of CDR3 regions. TCRdb re-called the multiplex PCR reads through MiXCR, storing one row per CDR3 protein. In the table there are a few hundred thousand distinct CDR3 sequences, approximately 25% of which are singletons. Trimming at V came to 4 bases and at J to 2 bases, leaving 3 bases not matched to a gene. CDR3 size: 16 residues. Germline CDR1 and CDR2: MDHEN and SYDVKM.

This rearrangement joins TRBV28 to TRBJ2-3, with TRBD2 matching 13 bases. This clonotype originated in a woman in her forties with Graves disease. The sequenced sample was peripheral blood mononuclear cells (PBMCs), obtained when the disease was refractory, from a patient treated with antithyroid drugs. CDR3 residues: CASSSLAGGITDTQYF. CDR3 nucleotide sequence: TGTGCCAGCAGTTCACTAGCGGGAGGGATCACAGATACGCAGTATTTT.